The subject of this entry is one T cell receptor (beta chain). The length of the CDR3 is 13 residues. Germline assignment: CDR1 GTSNPN and CDR2 SVGIG (reference sequence). Unmatched junction bases numbered 6, after V lost 8 bases and J lost 4 bases. Indicated time point: pretreatment peripheral blood. Peripheral blood mononuclear cells were collected from every patient before and during treatment, yielding between 1 and 8 samples per patient. Generated by immunoSEQ multiplex PCR, the TCRdb table keeps only in-frame clones and is missing some. The sample lists around 100,000 clones; 80% to 90% were seen once. The record originates from a study of PD-L1 blockade in urothelial cancer. At the level of the study: Bladder-origin urothelial cancer in males described twenty-five of the 29 patients.

The sequenced sample was PBMCs, obtained around atezolizumab (anti-PD-L1) treatment. V usage is TRBV30 and J usage is TRBJ2-1, with 9 bases matching TRBD1. This receptor was identified in a man aged 55-75 years with urothelial cancer. Written as DNA, the CDR3 is TGTGCCGGCGGACAGGGGAGTTACAATGAGCAGTTCTTC. Its translation: CAGGQGSYNEQFF.